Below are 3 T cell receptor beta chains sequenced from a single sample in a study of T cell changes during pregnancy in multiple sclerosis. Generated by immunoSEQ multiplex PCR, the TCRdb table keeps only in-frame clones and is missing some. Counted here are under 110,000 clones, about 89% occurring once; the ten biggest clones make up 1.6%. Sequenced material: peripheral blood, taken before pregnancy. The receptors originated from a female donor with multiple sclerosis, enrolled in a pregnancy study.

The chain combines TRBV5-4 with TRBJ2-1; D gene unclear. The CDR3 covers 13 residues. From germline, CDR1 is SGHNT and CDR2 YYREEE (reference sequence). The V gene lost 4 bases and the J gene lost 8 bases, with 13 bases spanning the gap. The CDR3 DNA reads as TGTGCCAGCAGCCTAGAACGTTTGGATGAGCAGTTCTTC. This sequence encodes CASSLERLDEQFF.

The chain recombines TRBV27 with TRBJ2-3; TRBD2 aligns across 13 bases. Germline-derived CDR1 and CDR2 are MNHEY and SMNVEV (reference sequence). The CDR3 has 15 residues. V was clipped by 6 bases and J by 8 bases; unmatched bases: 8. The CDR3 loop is CASRMTSGGHGTQYF. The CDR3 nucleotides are TGTGCCAGCAGAATGACTAGCGGGGGGCACGGTACGCAGTATTTT.

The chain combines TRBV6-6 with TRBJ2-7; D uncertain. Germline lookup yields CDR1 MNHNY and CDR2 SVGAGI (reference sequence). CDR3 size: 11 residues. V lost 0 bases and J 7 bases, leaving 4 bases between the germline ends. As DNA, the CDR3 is TGTGCCAGCAGTTACTCGCGAGAGCAGTACTTC. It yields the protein CASSYSREQYF.